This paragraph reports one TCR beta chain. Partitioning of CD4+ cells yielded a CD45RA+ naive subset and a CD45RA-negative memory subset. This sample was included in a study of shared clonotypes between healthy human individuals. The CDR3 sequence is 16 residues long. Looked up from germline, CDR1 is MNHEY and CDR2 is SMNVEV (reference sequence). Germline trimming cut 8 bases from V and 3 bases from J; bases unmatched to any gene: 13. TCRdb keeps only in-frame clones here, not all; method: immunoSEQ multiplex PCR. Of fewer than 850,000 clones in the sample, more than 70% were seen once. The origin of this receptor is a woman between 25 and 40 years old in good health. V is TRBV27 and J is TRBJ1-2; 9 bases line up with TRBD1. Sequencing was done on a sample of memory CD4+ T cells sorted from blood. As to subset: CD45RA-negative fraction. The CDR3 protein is CASQGLGTGSHYGYTF. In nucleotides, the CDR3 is TGTGCCAGCCAAGGGCTCGGGACAGGGTCACACTATGGCTACACCTTC.